One T cell receptor beta chain is described in this entry. The antigen is unknown. Assay: immunoSEQ multiplex PCR; the TCRdb copy retains only in-frame clones and omits some. The profile shows approximately 740,000 clones, roughly 70% of them singletons. The sample originates from a study of shared clonotypes between healthy human individuals. Trimming at V came to 4 bases and at J to 5 bases, leaving 17 bases not matched to a gene. Germline CDR1 and CDR2: SGHKS and YYEKEE (reference sequence). The CDR3 spans 18 residues. Whole-study findings and limits: Naive subsets typically showed greater estimated richness than memory subsets.

This chain links TRBV5-5 with TRBJ1-5; TRBD1 agrees at 8 bases. The sequenced material came from memory CD4+ T cells sorted from blood. Subset defined: CD45RA-negative fraction. This TCR came from a woman aged 25 to 45 in good health. CDR3 nucleotide sequence: TGTGCCAGCAGCCCGAGGCGGACAGGGAACTTGTCGCATCAGCCCCAGCATTTT. Amino acid sequence: CASSPRRTGNLSHQPQHF. The complete variable domain, with remaining parts taken from reference TRBV5-5 and TRBJ1-5, reads DAGVTQSPTHLIKTRGQQVTLRCSPISGHKSVSWYQQVLGQGPQFIFQYYEKEERGRGNFPDRFSARQFPNYSSELNVNALLLGDSALYLCASSPRRTGNLSHQPQHFGDGTRLSIL.